The 27 T cell receptor beta chains below come from one sample, sequenced in a study of blood T cell repertoires in COVID-19. The data were produced by immunoSEQ multiplex PCR, yet TCRdb's version contains in-frame clones alone and is incomplete. The data show a few hundred thousand clones, around 83% seen once. The material sequenced was PBMCs or T cells enriched from blood (not recorded which). These TCRs come from a woman aged 45-65 years who had recovered from COVID-19.

The chain uses TRBV29-1 and TRBJ1-2, with no clear D. This CDR3 region has 13 residues. Germline CDR1 and CDR2: SQVTM and ANQGSEA. V lost 6 bases, J lost 4 bases, and 15 bases lay in between. The CDR3 coding sequence is TGCAGCGTGAGCGGTGTGAATGGCTATGGCTACACCTTC. It encodes CSVSGVNGYGYTF.

The J gene is TRBJ1-2, the V gene TRBV5-1, with a weak D call TRBD1 (5 bases). Looked up from germline, CDR1 is SGHRS and CDR2 is YFSETQ. The CDR3 has 15 amino acids. V was cut by 2 bases and J by 3 bases, with 14 bases left in between. CDR3 bases: TGCGCCAGCAGCTTTTCAGGGTCCTTGGACTATGGCTACACCTTC. Its translation is CASSFSGSLDYGYTF.

This chain uses TRBV29-1 with TRBJ2-6; D uncertain. The CDR3 is 15 amino acids. V lost 4 bases and J lost 0, with 10 bases in between. Per germline, CDR1 SQVTM and CDR2 ANQGSEA. CDR3 region: CSVVSVGSGANVLTF. Here the CDR3 DNA reads TGCAGCGTTGTAAGCGTGGGCTCTGGGGCCAACGTCCTGACTTTC.

V usage is TRBV5-4 and J usage is TRBJ2-2, with 9 bases that match TRBD1. Trimming at V came to 4 bases and at J to 6 bases, leaving 4 bases not matched to a gene. The CDR3 totals 14 residues. Germline assignment: CDR1 SGHNT and CDR2 YYREEE (reference sequence). The CDR3 nucleotides are TGTGCCAGCAGCGCACAGGGGGCATCCGGGGAGCTGTTTTTT. Its protein product is CASSAQGASGELFF.

This clone was observed a handful of times. The J gene is TRBJ2-7, the V gene TRBV5-1; 7 positions agree with TRBD1. Germline CDR1 SGHRS, CDR2 YFSETQ. The CDR3 contains 15 residues. The junction had 7 bases not matched to a gene; V was cut back by 4 bases and J by 0 bases. The CDR3 spells CASSAGTDRSYEQYF. The CDR3 DNA reads as TGCGCCAGCAGCGCCGGGACAGACCGCTCCTACGAGCAGTACTTC. The full variable domain, rest sourced from reference TRBV5-1 and TRBJ2-7, is KAGVTQTPRYLIKTRGQQVTLSCSPISGHRSVSWYQQTPGQGLQFLFEYFSETQRNKGNFPGRFSGRQFSNSRSEMNVSTLELGDSALYLCASSAGTDRSYEQYFGPGTRLTVT.

In this sample, this clone turned up once. The J gene is TRBJ2-5, the V gene TRBV5-4, with D perhaps TRBD2 (6 bases). V was cut by 4 bases and J by 5 bases, with 21 bases left in between. CDR3 length: 16 residues. Germline assignment: CDR1 SGHNT and CDR2 YYREEE (reference sequence). The CDR3 nucleotides read TGTGCCAGCAGCCCACCCGGGAGCGGAGGTAGGGAGACCCAGTACTTC. Its translation is CASSPPGSGGRETQYF.

The V call is TRBV7-9, the J call TRBJ2-5; 9 bases match TRBD2. The CDR3 length is 17 residues. Germline V CDR1 and CDR2: SEHNR, FQNEAQ (reference sequence). The trim removed 5 bases at V and 5 bases at J, leaving 15 bases unmatched. The CDR3 is CASSRNPPAGGWETQYF. The CDR3 DNA follows: TGTGCCAGCAGCCGAAACCCCCCAGCGGGAGGATGGGAGACCCAGTACTTC.

J is TRBJ1-2 and V is TRBV30; possible D gene TRBD1, 5 bases. Trimming took off 0 bases at V and 4 bases at J, with 12 bases between the two ends. The V gene's germline CDR1 is GTSNPN and CDR2 SVGIG (reference sequence). The CDR3 has 14 residues. This CDR3 is CAWSVYGGFYGYTF. The DNA of the CDR3 is TGTGCCTGGAGTGTGTACGGGGGTTTCTATGGCTACACCTTC.

The CDR3 spells CSVEDRGLTSYEQYF. As DNA, the CDR3 is TGCAGCGTTGAAGATCGGGGTCTGACATCCTACGAGCAGTACTTC. V is TRBV29-1 and J is TRBJ2-7, with D possibly matching TRBD2 (5 bases). There are 15 residues in the CDR3. V gave up 0 bases and J gave up 1 base, with 13 bases separating them. Germline V gene lookup returns CDR1 SQVTM and CDR2 ANQGSEA.

The genes are TRBV10-3 and TRBJ1-1, with TRBD1 matching over 7 bases. The CDR3 contains 17 residues. In germline, CDR1 is ENHRY, CDR2 SYGVKD. V was clipped by 4 bases and J by 0 bases; unmatched bases: 11. In DNA, the CDR3 is TGTGCCATCAGTGCCCGAACCCGGGACAGCATGAACACTGAAGCTTTCTTT. Protein sequence: CAISARTRDSMNTEAFF.

The chain combines TRBV24-1 with TRBJ1-5, with D hard to call. This CDR3 spans 14 amino acids. CDR1 is KGHDR, CDR2 SFDVKD, per germline. V was cut by 4 bases and J by 1 base, with 7 bases left in between. CDR3 DNA sequence: TGTGCCACCAGTGACGCACAGAGCAATCAGCCCCAGCATTTT. Protein: CATSDAQSNQPQHF.

The chain couples TRBV19 to TRBJ1-5, with a weak D call TRBD1 (6 bases). This CDR3 spans 13 amino acids. Germline V gene sequence: CDR1 LNHDA, CDR2 SQIVND (reference sequence). V was shortened by 7 bases and J by 6 bases, with 13 bases between the two germline ends. This CDR3 is CASTRQDRQPQHF. CDR3 nucleotide sequence: TGTGCCAGTACGAGACAGGATCGTCAGCCCCAGCATTTT.

The V gene is TRBV7-2, the J gene TRBJ2-1, with 12 bases matching TRBD2. V was clipped by 2 bases and J by 9 bases; unmatched bases: 8. CDR1 and CDR2 (germline): SGHTA, FQGNSA. The CDR3 contains 16 residues. The CDR3 DNA is TGTGCCAGCAGCTTATCCGGGACTAGCGGGTCGGGTGAGCAGTTCTTC. This gives the protein CASSLSGTSGSGEQFF.

This chain's CDR3 is CASSQFADKLGGSEAFF. In DNA form, the CDR3 reads TGTGCCAGCAGCCAATTTGCGGATAAACTGGGTGGAAGTGAAGCTTTCTTT. This chain connects TRBV3-1 (or the pseudogene TRBV3-2) to TRBJ1-1; D not certain. Germline V gene data show CDR1 as LGHDT and CDR2 as YNNKEL (reference sequence). V was cut by 2 bases and J by 7 bases, with 23 bases left in between. This CDR3 is 17 amino acids long.

The chain couples TRBV4-3 to TRBJ1-2; D perhaps matches TRBD1 (6 bases). Germline-derived CDR1 and CDR2 are LGHNA and YSLEER. Deletions cut 0 bases from V and 1 base from J, with 15 bases between. CDR3 length equals 17 residues. The CDR3 sequence is CASSQEMLGAGNYGYTF. CDR3 nucleotides: TGCGCCAGCAGCCAAGAGATGTTGGGGGCGGGTAACTATGGCTACACCTTC.

This chain connects TRBV4-1 to TRBJ2-7, with 10 nucleotides matching TRBD2. Germline V gene sequence: CDR1 MGHRA, CDR2 YSYEKL. After removal of 1 base from V and 3 bases from J, the junction contained 3 bases not matched to a gene. This CDR3 has 15 residues. Here the CDR3 reads CASSQGRLAGYEQYF. The CDR3 coding sequence is TGCGCCAGCAGCCAAGGGCGACTAGCGGGCTACGAGCAGTACTTC.

The genes are TRBV7-9 and TRBJ2-5; D may be TRBD2 (5 bases). The V end was cut by 1 base, the J end by 2 bases, with 8 bases between. The CDR3 loop spans 14 amino acids. Germline lookup yields CDR1 SEHNR and CDR2 FQNEAQ (reference sequence). This CDR3 is CASSLGRGQETQYF. The CDR3 DNA follows: TGTGCCAGCAGCTTAGGCCGGGGACAAGAGACCCAGTACTTC.

The DNA of the CDR3 is TGTGCCAGCAGTTCACGGGACTCCTATCAGATAAAGGCCCCCAATTCACCCCTCCACTTT. Translation: CASSSRDSYQIKAPNSPLHF. The chain links TRBV27 to TRBJ1-6; maybe TRBD1 (5 bases). The CDR3 has 20 residues. CDR1 is MNHEY and CDR2 is SMNVEV in the germline V gene (reference sequence). Trimming shortened V by 4 bases and J by 7 bases, and 29 bases separated the two germline ends.

This clone has more than one count but fewer than ten. The V call is TRBV7-2, the J call TRBJ1-5; D ambiguous. Germline CDR1 reads SGHTA; CDR2 reads FQGNSA. This CDR3 is 14 amino acids long. V lost 0 bases, J lost 7 bases, and 10 bases lay in between. The CDR3 spells CASSLALTGQPQHF. DNA for the CDR3: TGTGCCAGCAGCTTAGCACTGACGGGGCAGCCCCAGCATTTT. The entire variable domain, with the rest obtained from reference TRBV7-2 and TRBJ1-5, is as follows: GAGVSQSPSNKVTEKGKDVELRCDPISGHTALYWYRQSLGQGLEFLIYFQGNSAPDKSGLPSDRFSAERTGGSVSTLTIQRTQQEDSAVYLCASSLALTGQPQHFGDGTRLSIL.

This chain links TRBV6-2 or TRBV6-3 with TRBJ1-2; TRBD1 is a possible D gene (6 bases). With 0 bases removed from V and 0 bases from J, the gap between germline ends came to 8 bases. The V gene's germline CDR1 is MNHEY and CDR2 SVGEGT. The CDR3 extends over 15 amino acids. The CDR3 is CASSYSDRSNYGYTF. CDR3 nucleotide sequence: TGTGCCAGCAGTTACTCAGACAGGTCTAACTATGGCTACACCTTC.

The V call is TRBV7-9, the J call TRBJ1-5, with 7 bases identical to TRBD1. The length of the CDR3 is 14 residues. Looked up from germline, CDR1 is SEHNR and CDR2 is FQNEAQ (reference sequence). V lost 7 bases and J lost 1; bases outside the gene matches: 4. The CDR3 DNA follows: TGTGCCAGCACCCAACAGGGGAGCAATCAGCCCCAGCATTTT. This translates into CASTQQGSNQPQHF.

V and J are TRBV29-1 and TRBJ1-5; perhaps TRBD1 as D (5 bases). The V end was cut by 4 bases, the J end by 5 bases, with 15 bases between. Germline CDR1 reads SQVTM; CDR2 reads ANQGSEA. The CDR3 covers 14 residues. The CDR3 DNA reads as TGCAGCGTTGCGGGGGGTGTAGGCGATCAGCCCCAGCATTTT. It specifies CSVAGGVGDQPQHF. Looking up the rest from reference TRBV29-1 and TRBJ1-5 gives the full variable domain: SAVISQKPSRDICQRGTSLTIQCQVDSQVTMMFWYRQQPGQSLTLIATANQGSEATYESGFVIDKFPISRPNLTFSTLTVSNMSPEDSSIYLCSVAGGVGDQPQHFGDGTRLSIL.

The rearrangement links TRBV28 to TRBJ1-1; the D gene is possibly TRBD1 (5 bases). CDR3 length: 17 residues. V lost 3 bases and J lost 0, with 17 bases in between. From germline, CDR1 is MDHEN and CDR2 SYDVKM. CDR3 in amino acids: CASSFLDIQALNTEAFF. The DNA for the CDR3 is TGTGCCAGCAGTTTTTTGGACATACAAGCCCTGAACACTGAAGCTTTCTTT.

The V gene is TRBV21-1, the J gene TRBJ1-1. TRBV21-1 has pseudogene status. This CDR3 is built from 16 residues. The CDR3 DNA reads TGTGCCAGCAGTCCCGTCGGACGGGAAACAAACACTGAAGCTTTCTTT. Translation: CASSPVGRETNTEAFF.

This clone was counted a few times. The chain employs TRBV5-1 and TRBJ1-5; D is uncertain. This CDR3 region has 17 residues. Trimming shortened V by 0 bases and J by 4 bases, and 17 bases separated the two germline ends. CDR1 and CDR2 (germline): SGHRS, YFSETQ. Here the CDR3 DNA reads TGCGCCAGCAGCTTGGGGGGAGGGCCCCGGGATAATCAGCCCCAGCATTTT. Its protein product is CASSLGGGPRDNQPQHF.

This rearrangement joins TRBV30 to TRBJ1-2; D perhaps matches TRBD1 (5 bases). Trimming stripped 4 bases from V and 6 bases from J, with 15 bases between. This CDR3 has 13 amino acids. The germline V gene encodes CDR1 GTSNPN and CDR2 SVGIG (reference sequence). In DNA form, the CDR3 reads TGTGCCTGGACGTTAAGGGGAAGGCATGGCTACACCTTC. Protein sequence: CAWTLRGRHGYTF. The whole variable domain, remainder taken from reference TRBV30 and TRBJ1-2, is SQTIHQWPATLVQPVGSPLSLECTVEGTSNPNLYWYRQAAGRGLQLLFYSVGIGQISSEVPQNLSASRPQDRQFILSSKKLLLSDSGFYLCAWTLRGRHGYTFGSGTRLTVV.

The V and J genes are TRBV7-9 and TRBJ2-1; D might be TRBD1 (5 bases). Germline assignment: CDR1 SEHNR and CDR2 FQNEAQ (reference sequence). This CDR3 region has 13 residues. The V and J ends lost 7 bases and 2 bases respectively, with 9 bases between them. The CDR3 here is CASIQDPYNEQFF. CDR3 sequence (DNA): TGTGCCAGCATACAGGACCCCTACAATGAGCAGTTCTTC.